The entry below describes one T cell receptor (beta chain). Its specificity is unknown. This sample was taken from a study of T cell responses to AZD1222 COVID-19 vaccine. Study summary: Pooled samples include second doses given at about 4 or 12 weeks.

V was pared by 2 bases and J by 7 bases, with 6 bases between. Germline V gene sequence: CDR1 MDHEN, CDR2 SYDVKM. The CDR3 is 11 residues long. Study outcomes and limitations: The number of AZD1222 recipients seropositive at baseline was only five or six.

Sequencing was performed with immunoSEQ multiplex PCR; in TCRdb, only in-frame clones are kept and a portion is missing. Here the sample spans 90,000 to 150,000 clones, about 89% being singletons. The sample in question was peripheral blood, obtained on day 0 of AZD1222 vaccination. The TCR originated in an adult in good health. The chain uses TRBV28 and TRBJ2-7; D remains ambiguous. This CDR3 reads CASSLRLEQYF. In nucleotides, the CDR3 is TGTGCCAGCAGTTTACGTCTTGAGCAGTACTTC.